The 2 T cell receptor beta chains below all came from one sample that was sequenced in a study of CXCR3-negative and CXCR3-positive naive CD8 T cells. The authors prepared UMI-labeled TRB cDNA libraries by 5' RACE. TCRdb reprocessed the 5' RACE reads and keeps a single row for each CDR3 protein, giving no DNA. The sample table sets out about 130,000 distinct CDR3 sequences. Material: naive CXCR3- CD8+ T cells from blood. Subset noted: CD45RO-CCR7+CD27+CD95- naive CD8+ T cells lacking CXCR3 (TNR3-). The receptor source for this set is a human donor in good health. Some clones in this sample may be carry-over from other donors' samples.

The chain links TRBV4-3 to TRBJ1-6; TCRdb selects TRBD1, and the lack of DNA leaves this call unchecked. Germline V gives CDR1 LGHNA, CDR2 YSLEER. The CDR3 has 17 residues. CDR3 protein: CASSQAVPGGSGSPLHF.

The gene calls are TRBV5-1 and TRBJ2-7; lacking DNA, the TRBD2 call made by TCRdb goes unchecked. Germline V gene data show CDR1 as SGHRS and CDR2 as YFSETQ. The CDR3 covers 13 residues. The CDR3 protein is CASSPAGAYEQYF.